This T cell receptor (beta chain) appears in the sequencing data of a study of Ad26.COV2.S vaccination and SARS-CoV-2 variants. Points from the study as a whole: Spike-specific TCR breadth in vaccine recipients exceeded that seen in placebo recipients.

The protocol was immunoSEQ multiplex PCR, while the TCRdb copy is restricted to in-frame clones and leaves out a portion. The sample shows roughly 240,000 clones, around 87% of them seen only once. As to treatment: roughly 19 received Ad26.COV2.S at low or high dose, single or two shots; 5 received placebo; per-sample allocation not given. It was on day 63 after the first vaccine or placebo injection that samples were taken. This clone came up a few times. What it binds is not known. CDR3 length: 14 amino acids. Trimming removed 4 bases from V and 5 bases from J, with 12 bases in between. Germline V CDR1 and CDR2: SEHNR, FQNEAQ (reference sequence).

The clonotype originates from a person between 18 and 60 years old who received the Ad26.COV2.S COVID-19 vaccine or a placebo. The chain carries TRBV7-9 and TRBJ1-5, with D hard to call. This material consisted of peripheral blood, taken in a trial of Ad26.COV2.S vaccine versus placebo. This CDR3 is CASSSDGFDQPQHF. CDR3 nucleotides: TGTGCCAGCAGCTCGGACGGTTTCGATCAGCCCCAGCATTTT. The whole variable domain, filled in from reference TRBV7-9 and TRBJ1-5, reads DTGVSQNPRHKITKRGQNVTFRCDPISEHNRLYWYRQTLGQGPEFLTYFQNEAQLEKSRLLSDRFSAERPKGSFSTLEIQRTEQGDSAMYLCASSSDGFDQPQHFGDGTRLSIL.